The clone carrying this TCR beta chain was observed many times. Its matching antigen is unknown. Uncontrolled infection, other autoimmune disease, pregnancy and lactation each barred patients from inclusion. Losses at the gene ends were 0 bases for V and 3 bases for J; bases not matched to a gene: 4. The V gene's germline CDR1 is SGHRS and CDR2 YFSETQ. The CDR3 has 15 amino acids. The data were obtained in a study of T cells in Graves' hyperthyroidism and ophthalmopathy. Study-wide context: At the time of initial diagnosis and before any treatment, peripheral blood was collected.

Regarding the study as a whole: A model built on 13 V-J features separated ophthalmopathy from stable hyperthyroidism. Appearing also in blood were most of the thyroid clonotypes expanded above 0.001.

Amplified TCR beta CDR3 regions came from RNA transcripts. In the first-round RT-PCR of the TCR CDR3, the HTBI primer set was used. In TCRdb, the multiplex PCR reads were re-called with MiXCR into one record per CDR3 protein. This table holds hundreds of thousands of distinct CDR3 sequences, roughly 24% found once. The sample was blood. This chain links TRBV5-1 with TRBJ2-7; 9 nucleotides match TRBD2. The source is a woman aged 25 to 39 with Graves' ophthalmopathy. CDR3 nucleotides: TGCGCCAGCAGCTTGGTTTCTAGCGGGGACTACGAGCAGTACTTC. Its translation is CASSLVSSGDYEQYF.